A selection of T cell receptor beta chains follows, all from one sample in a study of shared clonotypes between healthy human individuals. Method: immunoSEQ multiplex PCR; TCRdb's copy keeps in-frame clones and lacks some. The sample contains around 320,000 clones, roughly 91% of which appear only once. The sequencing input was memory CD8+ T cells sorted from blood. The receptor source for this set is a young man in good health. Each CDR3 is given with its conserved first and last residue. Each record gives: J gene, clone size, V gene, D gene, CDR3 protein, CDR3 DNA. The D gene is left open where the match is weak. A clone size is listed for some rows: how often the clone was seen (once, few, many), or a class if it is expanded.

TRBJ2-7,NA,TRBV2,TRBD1,CASFRTGSLSYEQYF,TGTGCCAGCTTTCGGACAGGATCGCTCTCCTACGAGCAGTACTTC
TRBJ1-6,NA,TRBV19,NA,CASSIGDYNSPLHF,TGTGCCAGTAGTATCGGGGACTATAATTCACCCCTCCACTTT
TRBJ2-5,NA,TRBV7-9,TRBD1,CASSPLRAGGRETQYF,TGTGCCAGCAGCCCCTTGCGGGCAGGGGGCCGGGAGACCCAGTACTTC
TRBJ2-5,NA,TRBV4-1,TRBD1,CASSAWTGEETQYF,TGCGCCAGCAGCGCATGGACAGGGGAAGAGACCCAGTACTTC
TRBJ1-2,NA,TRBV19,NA,CASSIDGEDYGYTF,TGTGCCAGTAGTATAGATGGGGAAGACTATGGCTACACCTTC
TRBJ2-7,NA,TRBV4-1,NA,CASSQDVALLGGQYF,TGCGCCAGCAGCCAAGATGTTGCCCTCCTAGGGGGGCAGTACTTC
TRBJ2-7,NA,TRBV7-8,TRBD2,CASSLQVAGAQEQYF,TGTGCCAGCAGCTTACAGGTAGCGGGAGCTCAAGAGCAGTACTTC
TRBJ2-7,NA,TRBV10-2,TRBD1,CASRSQGAKNEQYF,TGCGCCAGCAGATCACAGGGGGCGAAGAACGAGCAGTACTTC
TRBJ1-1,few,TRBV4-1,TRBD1,CASRYRGLGNTEAFF,TGCGCCAGCAGATACAGGGGTTTGGGCAACACTGAAGCTTTCTTT
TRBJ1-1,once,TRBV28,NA,CASSFGANTEAFF,TGTGCCAGCAGTTTCGGGGCGAACACTGAAGCTTTCTTT
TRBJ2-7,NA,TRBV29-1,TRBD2,CSVGLLAGAEQYF,TGCAGCGTTGGCTTACTAGCGGGAGCCGAGCAGTACTTC
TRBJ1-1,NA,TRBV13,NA,CASRREGNTEAFF,TGTGCCAGCCGCCGGGAAGGGAACACTGAAGCTTTCTTT
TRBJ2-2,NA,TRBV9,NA,CASSVGWQGGSGELFF,TGTGCCAGCAGCGTAGGGTGGCAGGGAGGTTCCGGGGAGCTGTTTTTT
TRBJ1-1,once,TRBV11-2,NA,CASSFTELTEAFF,TGTGCCAGCAGCTTTACAGAACTCACTGAAGCTTTCTTT
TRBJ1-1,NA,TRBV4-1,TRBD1,CASSAQQGGNTEAFF,TGCGCCAGCAGCGCCCAGCAGGGGGGAAACACTGAAGCTTTCTTT
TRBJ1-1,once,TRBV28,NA,CASTPRIENTEAFF,TGTGCCAGCACCCCCCGGATAGAAAACACTGAAGCTTTCTTT
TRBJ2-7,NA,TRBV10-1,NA,CASSESGAGGEQYF,TGCGCCAGCAGTGAGTCGGGTGCCGGCGGCGAGCAGTACTTC
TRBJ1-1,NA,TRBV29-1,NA,CSVDTGLTEAFF,TGCAGCGTTGATACAGGGCTCACTGAAGCTTTCTTT
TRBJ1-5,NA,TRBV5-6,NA,CASSLRGEGNQPQHF,TGTGCCAGCAGCTTGAGAGGGGAGGGCAATCAGCCCCAGCATTTT
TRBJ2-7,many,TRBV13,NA,CASSLEGQVKSYEQYF,TGTGCCAGCAGCTTAGAAGGGCAGGTGAAGTCCTACGAGCAGTACTTC
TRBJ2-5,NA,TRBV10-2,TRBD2,CATIPQRGREYQETQYF,TGCGCCACCATTCCTCAGCGGGGGCGGGAGTACCAAGAGACCCAGTACTTC
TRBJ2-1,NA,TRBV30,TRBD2,CAWSAGTSSEQFF,TGTGCCTGGAGTGCCGGGACTAGTAGTGAGCAGTTCTTC
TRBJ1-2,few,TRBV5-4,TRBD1,CASSEQGSNYGYTF,TGTGCCAGCAGTGAACAGGGGTCTAACTATGGCTACACCTTC
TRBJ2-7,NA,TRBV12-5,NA,CASGPQQGRHEQYF,TGTGCTAGTGGTCCTCAACAGGGTCGGCACGAGCAGTACTTC
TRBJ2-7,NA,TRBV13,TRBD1,CASSPRTGPSYEQYF,TGTGCCAGCAGCCCTCGGACAGGGCCGTCCTACGAGCAGTACTTC
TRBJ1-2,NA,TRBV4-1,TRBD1,CASSQDRGGTGQGPKNYGYTF,TGCGCCAGCAGCCAAGATCGTGGGGGTACGGGACAGGGGCCTAAAAACTATGGCTACACCTTC
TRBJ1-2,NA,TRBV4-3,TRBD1,CASSQVRQGASGYTF,TGCGCCAGCAGCCAAGTGAGGCAGGGGGCAAGTGGCTACACCTTC
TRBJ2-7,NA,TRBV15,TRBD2,CATSGGGIYEQYF,TGTGCCACCAGCGGCGGGGGAATCTACGAGCAGTACTTC
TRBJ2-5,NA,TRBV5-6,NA,CASSSLGETQYF,TGTGCCAGCAGCTCACTCGGAGAGACCCAGTACTTC
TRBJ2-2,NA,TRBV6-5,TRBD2,CASTLGLAGAGELFF,TGTGCCAGCACCCTCGGGCTAGCGGGAGCCGGGGAGCTGTTTTTT
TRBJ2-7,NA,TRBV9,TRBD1,CASTTGASSYEQYF,TGTGCCAGCACCACAGGGGCCAGCTCCTACGAGCAGTACTTC
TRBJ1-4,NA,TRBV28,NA,CASSIRWDLGEKLFF,TGTGCCAGCAGCATACGTTGGGATTTGGGGGAAAAACTGTTTTTT
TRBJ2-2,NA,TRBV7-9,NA,CASSSVGFYTGELFF,TGTGCCAGCAGCTCCGTCGGGTTCTACACCGGGGAGCTGTTTTTT
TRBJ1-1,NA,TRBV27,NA,CASSLRDSVWTEAFF,TGTGCCAGCAGTCTCCGGGACTCCGTGTGGACTGAAGCTTTCTTT
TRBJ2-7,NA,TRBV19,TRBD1,CASSTWDSDLEQYF,TGTGCCAGTAGTACCTGGGACAGCGACTTAGAGCAGTACTTC
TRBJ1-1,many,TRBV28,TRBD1,CASSARDRGSVDEAFF,TGTGCCAGCAGTGCCCGGGACAGGGGAAGTGTTGATGAAGCTTTCTTT
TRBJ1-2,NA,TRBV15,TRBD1,CATSRDPGGGFGYGYTF,TGTGCCACCAGCAGAGATCCAGGGGGAGGGTTCGGCTATGGCTACACCTTC
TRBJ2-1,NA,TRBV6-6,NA,CASSYSGGVGYNEQFF,TGTGCCAGCAGTTACTCGGGGGGAGTTGGCTACAATGAGCAGTTCTTC
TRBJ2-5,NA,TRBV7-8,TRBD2,CASSTGLAGILETQYF,TGTGCCAGCAGTACCGGACTAGCGGGGATTTTAGAGACCCAGTACTTC
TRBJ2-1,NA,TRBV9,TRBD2,CASGGAGGYNEQFF,TGTGCCAGCGGGGGAGCGGGAGGGTACAATGAGCAGTTCTTC
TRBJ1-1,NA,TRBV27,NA,CASSPMGPDTEAFF,TGTGCCAGCAGTCCCATGGGTCCCGACACTGAAGCTTTCTTT
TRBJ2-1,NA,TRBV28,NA,CASSFWPILGVSYNEQFF,TGTGCCAGCAGTTTCTGGCCGATTCTAGGGGTTTCCTACAATGAGCAGTTCTTC
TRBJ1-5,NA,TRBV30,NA,CAWSGGNSNQPQHF,TGTGCCTGGAGCGGGGGAAATAGCAATCAGCCCCAGCATTTT
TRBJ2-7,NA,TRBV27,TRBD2,CASSALAGGEQYF,TGTGCCAGCAGTGCCCTAGCGGGAGGCGAGCAGTACTTC
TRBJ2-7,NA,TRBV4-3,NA,CASSQDSVVPYEQYF,TGCGCCAGCAGCCAAGATTCAGTGGTACCCTACGAGCAGTACTTC
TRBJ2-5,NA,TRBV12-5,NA,CATNRDGEETQYF,TGTGCTACCAACCGGGACGGGGAAGAGACCCAGTACTTC
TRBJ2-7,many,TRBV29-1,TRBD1,CSVEANRDSSYEQYF,TGCAGCGTTGAAGCAAACCGGGACAGCTCCTACGAGCAGTACTTC
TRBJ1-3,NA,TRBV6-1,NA,CASSDPGNTIYF,TGTGCCAGCAGTGACCCTGGAAACACCATATATTTT
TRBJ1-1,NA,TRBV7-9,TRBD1,CASSPTGQANTEAFF,TGTGCCAGCAGCCCTACCGGACAGGCGAACACTGAAGCTTTCTTT
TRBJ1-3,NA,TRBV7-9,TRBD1,CASSSDRISGNTIYF,TGTGCCAGCAGTTCGGACAGGATCTCTGGAAACACCATATATTTT
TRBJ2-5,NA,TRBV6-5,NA,CASSFLRVGPETQYF,TGTGCCAGCAGTTTCCTCAGGGTTGGCCCAGAGACCCAGTACTTC
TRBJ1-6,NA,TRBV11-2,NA,CASSLYQGFNSPLHF,TGTGCCAGCAGCTTATATCAGGGTTTTAATTCACCCCTCCACTTT
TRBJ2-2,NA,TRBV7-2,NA,CASSLDPRGSLLDGELFF,TGTGCCAGCAGCTTAGACCCTAGAGGGAGCCTTCTTGACGGGGAGCTGTTTTTT
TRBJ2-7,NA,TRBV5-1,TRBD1,CASSPLSDRGRYEQYF,TGCGCCAGCAGCCCGTTGTCGGACAGGGGGCGGTACGAGCAGTACTTC
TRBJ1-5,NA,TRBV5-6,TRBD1,CASSSLRGQVPQHF,TGTGCCAGCAGCTCTCTCCGGGGACAGGTCCCCCAGCATTTT
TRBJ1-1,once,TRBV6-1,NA,CASSEALLWGQDTEAFF,TGTGCCAGCAGTGAAGCACTCCTGTGGGGTCAGGACACTGAAGCTTTCTTT
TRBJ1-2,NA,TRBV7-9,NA,CASRPNGYTF,TGTGCCAGCAGACCCAATGGCTACACCTTC
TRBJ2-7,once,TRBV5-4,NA,CASSFEGGGYEQYF,TGTGCCAGCAGCTTCGAAGGGGGAGGCTACGAGCAGTACTTC
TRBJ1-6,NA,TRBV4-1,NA,CASSQRSYNSPLHF,TGCGCCAGCAGCCAACGGTCCTATAATTCACCCCTCCACTTT
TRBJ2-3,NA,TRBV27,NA,CASSLFAADTQYF,TGTGCCAGCAGTTTATTCGCGGCAGATACGCAGTATTTT